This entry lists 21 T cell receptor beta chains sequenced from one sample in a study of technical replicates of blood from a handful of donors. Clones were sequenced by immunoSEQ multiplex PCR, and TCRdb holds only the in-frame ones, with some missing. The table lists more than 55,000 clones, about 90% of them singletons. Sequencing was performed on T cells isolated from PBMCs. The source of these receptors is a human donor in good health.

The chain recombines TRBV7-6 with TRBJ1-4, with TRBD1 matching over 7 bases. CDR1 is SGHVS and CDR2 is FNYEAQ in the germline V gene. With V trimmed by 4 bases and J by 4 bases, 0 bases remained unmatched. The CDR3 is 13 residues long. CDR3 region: CASSWDSNEKLFF. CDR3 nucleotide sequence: TGTGCCAGCAGCTGGGACAGTAATGAAAAACTGTTTTTT.

CDR3 protein: CASSLTGLAAGANVLTF. The CDR3 DNA reads TGTGCCAGCAGTTTAACGGGACTAGCGGCTGGGGCCAACGTCCTGACTTTC. The chain couples TRBV28 to TRBJ2-6; 11 bases are a match to TRBD2. Germline CDR1 MDHEN, CDR2 SYDVKM. Trimming cost V 2 bases and J 2 bases; bases outside gene matches: 2. The CDR3 totals 17 residues.

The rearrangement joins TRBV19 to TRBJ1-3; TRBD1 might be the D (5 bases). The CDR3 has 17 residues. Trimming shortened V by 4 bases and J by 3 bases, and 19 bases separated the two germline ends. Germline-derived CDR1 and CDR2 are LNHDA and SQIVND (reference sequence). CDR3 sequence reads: CASSNRDRIMNGNTIYF. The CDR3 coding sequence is TGTGCCAGTAGTAACCGAGACAGAATAATGAATGGAAACACCATATATTTT.

The CDR3 reads CASRDHGLAGENEQFF. In DNA form, the CDR3 reads TGTGCCAGCAGGGATCACGGACTAGCGGGAGAAAATGAGCAGTTCTTC. The rearrangement links TRBV13 to TRBJ2-1; 13 bases agree with TRBD2. V trimming: 6 bases; J trimming: 7 bases; junction bases outside the gene matches: 9. The CDR3 loop spans 16 amino acids. In germline, CDR1 is PRHDT, CDR2 FYEKMQ (reference sequence).

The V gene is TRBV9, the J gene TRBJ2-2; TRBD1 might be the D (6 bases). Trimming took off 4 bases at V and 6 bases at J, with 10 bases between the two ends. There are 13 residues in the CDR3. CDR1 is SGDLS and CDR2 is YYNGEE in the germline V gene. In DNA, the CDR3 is TGTGCCAGCAGCCCGAGACAGGCCGGGGAGCTGTTTTTT. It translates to CASSPRQAGELFF. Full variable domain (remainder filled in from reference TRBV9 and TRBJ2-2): DSGVTQTPKHLITATGQRVTLRCSPRSGDLSVYWYQQSLDQGLQFLIQYYNGEERAKGNILERFSAQQFPDLHSELNLSSLELGDSALYFCASSPRQAGELFFGEGSRLTVL.

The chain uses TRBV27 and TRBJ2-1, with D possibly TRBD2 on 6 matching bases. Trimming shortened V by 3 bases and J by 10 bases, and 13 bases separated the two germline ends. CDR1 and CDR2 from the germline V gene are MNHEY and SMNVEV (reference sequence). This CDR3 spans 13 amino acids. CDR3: CASSLRREGEQFF. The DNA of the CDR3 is TGTGCCAGCAGTTTGAGGAGGGAAGGAGAGCAGTTCTTC.

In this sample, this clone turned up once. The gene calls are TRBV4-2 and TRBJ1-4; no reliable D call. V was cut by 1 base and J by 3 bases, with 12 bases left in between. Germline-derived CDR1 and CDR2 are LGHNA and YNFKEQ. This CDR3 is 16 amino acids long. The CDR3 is CASSQGREPPNEKLFF. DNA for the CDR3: TGTGCCAGCAGCCAAGGACGGGAACCCCCTAATGAAAAACTGTTTTTT.

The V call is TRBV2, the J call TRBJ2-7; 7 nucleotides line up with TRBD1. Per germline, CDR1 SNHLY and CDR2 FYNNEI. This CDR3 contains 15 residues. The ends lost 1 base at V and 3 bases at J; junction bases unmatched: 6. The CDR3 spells CASSEERDRNYEQYF. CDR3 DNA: TGTGCCAGCAGTGAAGAACGGGACAGAAACTACGAGCAGTACTTC.

The CDR3 loop is CASSTYPYNEQFF. CDR3 nucleotide sequence: TGTGCCAGCAGCACCTACCCCTACAATGAGCAGTTCTTC. The chain is built from TRBV7-6 and TRBJ2-1; no clear D. The V end lost 5 bases, the J end lost 2 bases, and 7 bases lay between the germline ends. Germline V gene sequence: CDR1 SGHVS, CDR2 FNYEAQ. The CDR3 loop spans 13 amino acids.

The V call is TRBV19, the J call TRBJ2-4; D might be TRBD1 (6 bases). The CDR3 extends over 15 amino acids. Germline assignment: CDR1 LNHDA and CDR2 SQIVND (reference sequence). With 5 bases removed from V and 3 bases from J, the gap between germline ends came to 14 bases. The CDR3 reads CASSGQWADKNIQYF. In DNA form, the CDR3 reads TGTGCCAGTAGTGGACAGTGGGCTGACAAAAACATTCAGTACTTC. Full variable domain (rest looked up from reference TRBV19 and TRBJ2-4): DGGITQSPKYLFRKEGQNVTLSCEQNLNHDAMYWYRQDPGQGLRLIYYSQIVNDFQKGDIAEGYSVSREKKESFPLTVTSAQKNPTAFYLCASSGQWADKNIQYFGAGTRLSVL.

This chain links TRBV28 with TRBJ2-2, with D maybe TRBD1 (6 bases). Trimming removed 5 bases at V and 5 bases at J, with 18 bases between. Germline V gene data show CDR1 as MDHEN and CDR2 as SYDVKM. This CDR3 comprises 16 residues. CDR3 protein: CASSPTLDSPTGELFF. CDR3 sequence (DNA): TGTGCCAGCAGTCCCACTCTGGACAGCCCGACCGGGGAGCTGTTTTTT. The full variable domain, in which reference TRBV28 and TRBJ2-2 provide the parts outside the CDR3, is DVKVTQSSRYLVKRTGEKVFLECVQDMDHENMFWYRQDPGLGLRLIYFSYDVKMKEKGDIPEGYSVSREKKERFSLILESASTNQTSMYLCASSPTLDSPTGELFFGEGSRLTVL.

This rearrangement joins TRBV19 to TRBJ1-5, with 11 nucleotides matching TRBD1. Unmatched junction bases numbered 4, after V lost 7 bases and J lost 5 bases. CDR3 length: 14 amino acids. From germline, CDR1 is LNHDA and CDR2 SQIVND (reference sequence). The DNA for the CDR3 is TGTGCCAGTACCGGGACAGGGGGACATCAGCCCCAGCATTTT. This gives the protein CASTGTGGHQPQHF.

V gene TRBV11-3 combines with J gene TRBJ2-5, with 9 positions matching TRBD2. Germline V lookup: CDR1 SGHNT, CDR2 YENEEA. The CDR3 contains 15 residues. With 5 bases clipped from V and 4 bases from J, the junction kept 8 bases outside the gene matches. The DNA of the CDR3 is TGTGCCAGCAGCCCTTGGACTAGCGAAGGAGAGACCCAGTACTTC. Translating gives CASSPWTSEGETQYF. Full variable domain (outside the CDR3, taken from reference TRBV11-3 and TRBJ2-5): EAGVVQSPRYKIIEKKQPVAFWCNPISGHNTLYWYLQNLGQGPELLIRYENEEAVDDSQLPKDRFSAERLKGVDSTLKIQPAELGDSAVYLCASSPWTSEGETQYFGPGTRLLVL.

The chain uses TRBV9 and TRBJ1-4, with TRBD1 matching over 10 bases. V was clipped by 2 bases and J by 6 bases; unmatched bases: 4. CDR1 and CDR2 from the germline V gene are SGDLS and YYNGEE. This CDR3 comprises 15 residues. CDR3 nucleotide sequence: TGTGCCAGCAGCGTGTCCGGGACAGGGGATGAAAAACTGTTTTTT. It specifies CASSVSGTGDEKLFF.

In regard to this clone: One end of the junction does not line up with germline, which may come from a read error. The CDR3 bases are TGTGCCAGCAGCGTAGGGCGGGGATTGAACATTGAAGCTTTCTTT. As protein: CASSVGRGLNIEAFF. The chain combines TRBV9 with TRBJ1-1; D remains unclear. CDR1 is SGDLS, CDR2 YYNGEE, per germline. CDR3 length equals 15 residues.

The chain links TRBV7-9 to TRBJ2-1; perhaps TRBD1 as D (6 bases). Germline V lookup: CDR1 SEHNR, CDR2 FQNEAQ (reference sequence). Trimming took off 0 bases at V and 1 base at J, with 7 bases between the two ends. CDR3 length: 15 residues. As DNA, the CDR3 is TGTGCCAGCAGCTTAGCAGGACAGTCCTACAATGAGCAGTTCTTC. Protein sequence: CASSLAGQSYNEQFF. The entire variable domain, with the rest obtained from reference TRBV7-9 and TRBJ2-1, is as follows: DTGVSQNPRHKITKRGQNVTFRCDPISEHNRLYWYRQTLGQGPEFLTYFQNEAQLEKSRLLSDRFSAERPKGSFSTLEIQRTEQGDSAMYLCASSLAGQSYNEQFFGPGTRLTVL.

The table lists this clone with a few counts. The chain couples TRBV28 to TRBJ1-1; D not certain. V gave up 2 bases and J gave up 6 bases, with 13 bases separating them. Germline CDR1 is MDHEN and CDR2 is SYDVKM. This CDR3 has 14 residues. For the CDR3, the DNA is TGTGCCAGCAGTTTACATACACTGGGAGCTGAAGCTTTCTTT. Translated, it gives CASSLHTLGAEAFF.

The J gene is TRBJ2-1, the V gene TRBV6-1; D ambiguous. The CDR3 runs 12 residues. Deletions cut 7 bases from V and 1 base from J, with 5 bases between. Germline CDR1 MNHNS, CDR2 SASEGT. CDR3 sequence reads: CASIASYNEQFF. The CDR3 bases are TGTGCCAGCATCGCGTCCTACAATGAGCAGTTCTTC.

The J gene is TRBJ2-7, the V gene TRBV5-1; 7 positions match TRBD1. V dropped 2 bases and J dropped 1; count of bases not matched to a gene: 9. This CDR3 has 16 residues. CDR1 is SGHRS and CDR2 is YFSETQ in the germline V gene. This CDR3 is CASSFPTGASSYEQYF. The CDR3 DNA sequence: TGCGCCAGCAGCTTCCCAACAGGGGCTTCTTCCTACGAGCAGTACTTC.

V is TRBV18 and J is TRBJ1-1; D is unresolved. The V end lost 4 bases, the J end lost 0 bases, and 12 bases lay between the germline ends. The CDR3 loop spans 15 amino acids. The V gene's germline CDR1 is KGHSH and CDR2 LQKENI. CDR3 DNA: TGTGCCAGCTCACTCGCGGCCGAGATGAACACTGAAGCTTTCTTT. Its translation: CASSLAAEMNTEAFF.

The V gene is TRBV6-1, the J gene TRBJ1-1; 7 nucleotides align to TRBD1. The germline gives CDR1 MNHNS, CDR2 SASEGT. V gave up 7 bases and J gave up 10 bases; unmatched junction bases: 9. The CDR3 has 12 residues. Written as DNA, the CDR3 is TGTGCCAGCATTAACAGGGGCGGCGTAGCTTTCTTT. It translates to CASINRGGVAFF.